This TCR beta chain was found in a study of Ad26.COV2.S vaccination and SARS-CoV-2 variants. Points from the study as a whole: Placebo recipients and vaccine recipients were similar in non-spike TCR breadth.

Described treatment: about 20 received Ad26.COV2.S at low or high dose, single or two shots; roughly five received placebo; per-sample allocation not given. Sampling was done on day 63 after the first vaccine or placebo injection. With respect to this clone: What it recognizes is unknown. The same CDR3 can be traced to other DNA sequences in this sample.

Germline V gives CDR1 SGHRS, CDR2 YFSETQ. Trimming left V 0 bases short and J 2 bases short, with 5 bases between. CDR3 size: 13 residues. Measured with immunoSEQ multiplex PCR; TCRdb has only the in-frame clones, and not every one. The sample includes about 390,000 clones, less than 90% of them seen just once. The chain has TRBV5-1 and TRBJ1-1; D ambiguous. The sequenced sample was peripheral blood, obtained in a trial of Ad26.COV2.S vaccine versus placebo. This TCR came from a person between 18 and 59 years old who received the Ad26.COV2.S COVID-19 vaccine or a placebo. The CDR3 DNA follows: TGCGCCAGCAGCTTGGGGACCAACACTGAAGCTTTCTTT. Translated: CASSLGTNTEAFF.